This TCR beta chain was captured by sequencing in a study of blood T cell repertoires in COVID-19. Study-level background: Specimens from acute and convalescent COVID-19 originated in the United States, Italy and Spain. In each case, the material was cDNA or gDNA derived from T cells, B-cell-depleted T cells, or PBMCs.

Recruitment covered some 25 US areas and drew participants whose ages spanned about 18 to 95 years. In assigning cohorts, the study relied on participant-reported clinical history. The assay was immunoSEQ multiplex PCR, and TCRdb's table has in-frame clones only and misses some. The sample yields some 410,000 clones, more than 75% seen once. Trimming cost V 3 bases and J 5 bases, with 4 bases left between them. Germline V gene sequence: CDR1 DFQATT, CDR2 SNEGSKA (reference sequence). This CDR3 has 10 amino acids. The chain uses TRBV20-1 and TRBJ2-5; D unresolved. The sequence was collected from a woman between 25 and 40 years old with acute COVID-19. The sequencing input was PBMCs or T cells enriched from blood (not recorded which). DNA of the CDR3: TGCAGTGCTAGTTATGAGACCCAGTACTTC. Translation gives CSASYETQYF.